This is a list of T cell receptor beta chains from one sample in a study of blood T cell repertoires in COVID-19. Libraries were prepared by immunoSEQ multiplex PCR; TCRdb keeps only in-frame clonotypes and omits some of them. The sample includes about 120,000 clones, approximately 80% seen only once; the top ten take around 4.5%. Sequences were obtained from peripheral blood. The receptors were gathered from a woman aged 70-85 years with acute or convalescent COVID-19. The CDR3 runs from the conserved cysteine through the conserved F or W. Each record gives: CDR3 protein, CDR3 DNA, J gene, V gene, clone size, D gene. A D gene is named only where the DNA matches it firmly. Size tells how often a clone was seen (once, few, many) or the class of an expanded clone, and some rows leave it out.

CDR3: CASSLRTGGREKLFF
DNA: TGTGCCAGCAGCCTCCGGACAGGGGGTAGGGAAAAACTGTTTTTT
J: TRBJ1-4
V: TRBV5-6
size: .
D: TRBD1

CDR3: CASSPTGPGELFF
DNA: TGTGCCAGCAGCCCAACCGGTCCCGGGGAGCTGTTTTTT
J: TRBJ2-2
V: TRBV7-8
size: .
D: .

CDR3: CASSQEVSRTGETQYF
DNA: TGTGCCAGCAGCCAAGAGGTATCCAGAACGGGGGAGACCCAGTACTTC
J: TRBJ2-5
V: TRBV14
size: .
D: .

CDR3: CASSAGLAGRNEQFF
DNA: TGTGCCAGCAGCGCAGGACTAGCGGGGAGGAATGAGCAGTTCTTC
J: TRBJ2-1
V: TRBV9
size: .
D: TRBD2

CDR3: CASSQEERGTDTQYF
DNA: TGCGCCAGCAGCCAAGAAGAGAGGGGCACAGATACGCAGTATTTT
J: TRBJ2-3
V: TRBV4-3
size: .
D: .

CDR3: CAWRHRRDTDTQYF
DNA: TGTGCCTGGAGGCACAGGAGAGACACAGATACGCAGTATTTT
J: TRBJ2-3
V: TRBV30
size: .
D: .

CDR3: CASSIAYGQGGSPLHF
DNA: TGTGCCAGTAGTATAGCCTACGGGCAGGGAGGATCACCCCTCCACTTT
J: TRBJ1-6
V: TRBV19
size: few
D: .

CDR3: CASSHYRDGTEAFF
DNA: TGTGCCAGCAGCCACTACAGGGATGGCACTGAAGCTTTCTTT
J: TRBJ1-1
V: TRBV16
size: once
D: .

CDR3: CAISAQQGEGYGYTF
DNA: TGTGCCATCAGTGCACAACAGGGAGAGGGCTATGGCTACACCTTC
J: TRBJ1-2
V: TRBV10-3
size: .
D: .

CDR3: CASSFYRGTEAFF
DNA: TGTGCCAGCAGCTTTTACCGCGGCACTGAAGCTTTCTTT
J: TRBJ1-1
V: TRBV11-2
size: .
D: .

CDR3: CASSPPGGLGTEAFF
DNA: TGTGCCAGCTCACCACCGGGGGGGTTGGGCACTGAAGCTTTCTTT
J: TRBJ1-1
V: TRBV18
size: few
D: .

CDR3: CARKDRDYGYTF
DNA: TGTGCCCGCAAGGACAGGGATTATGGCTACACCTTC
J: TRBJ1-2
V: TRBV21-1
size: .
D: .

CDR3: CASSLRGPRAETQYF
DNA: TGTGCCAGCAGCTTAAGGGGGCCCCGCGCGGAGACCCAGTACTTC
J: TRBJ2-5
V: TRBV7-9
size: .
D: TRBD1

CDR3: CASSVTWSTEAFF
DNA: TGTGCCAGCAGCGTAACCTGGAGCACTGAAGCTTTCTTT
J: TRBJ1-1
V: TRBV9
size: .
D: .

CDR3: CASSPGSGGGYGYTF
DNA: TGTGCCAGCAGCCCCGGGAGTGGCGGCGGATATGGCTACACCTTC
J: TRBJ1-2
V: TRBV7-3
size: .
D: .

CDR3: CASSYRTGWAYNEQFF
DNA: TGTGCCAGCAGTTATCGGACTGGGTGGGCCTACAATGAGCAGTTCTTC
J: TRBJ2-1
V: TRBV6-2/TRBV6-3
size: .
D: .

CDR3: CASSLYGTGSTEAFF
DNA: TGTGCCAGCAGCTTATACGGGACAGGGAGCACTGAAGCTTTCTTT
J: TRBJ1-1
V: TRBV7-2
size: .
D: TRBD1

CDR3: CASRQDRSSGNTIYF
DNA: TGTGCCAGTAGACAGGACAGGAGCTCTGGAAACACCATATATTTT
J: TRBJ1-3
V: TRBV19
size: .
D: TRBD1

CDR3: CASSLGGGLHYEQYF
DNA: TGTGCCAGCAGCTTAGGGGGGGGACTGCACTACGAGCAGTACTTC
J: TRBJ2-7
V: TRBV7-8
size: .
D: TRBD2

CDR3: CASSLSSGRTDTQYF
DNA: TGTGCCAGCAGCTTAAGCTCGGGGAGGACAGATACGCAGTATTTT
J: TRBJ2-3
V: TRBV7-6
size: once
D: .

CDR3: CASSLAQDSIYNEQFF
DNA: TGTGCCAGCAGCTTAGCACAGGACAGCATTTACAATGAGCAGTTCTTC
J: TRBJ2-1
V: TRBV7-4
size: .
D: .

CDR3: CASSIWTDVSGNTIYF
DNA: TGTGCCAGCAGCATATGGACAGACGTCTCTGGAAACACCATATATTTT
J: TRBJ1-3
V: TRBV5-5
size: .
D: .

CDR3: CASSAPTGRETQYF
DNA: TGTGCCAGCAGCGCCCCGACCGGGAGGGAGACCCAGTACTTC
J: TRBJ2-5
V: TRBV7-2
size: .
D: TRBD2

CDR3: CASSFRQGDGYTF
DNA: TGTGCCAGCAGCTTCCGGCAGGGCGATGGCTACACCTTC
J: TRBJ1-2
V: TRBV7-2
size: .
D: .

CDR3: CAIRRMNSARSAAHTEAFF
DNA: TGTGCCATTCGTCGGATGAACTCGGCGAGGTCGGCGGCCCACACTGAAGCTTTCTTT
J: TRBJ1-1
V: TRBV11-2
size: .
D: .

CDR3: CASSQDYTGGWYEQYF
DNA: TGCGCCAGCAGCCAAGATTACACAGGGGGCTGGTACGAGCAGTACTTC
J: TRBJ2-7
V: TRBV4-3
size: .
D: TRBD1

CDR3: CAVSGAYGYTF
DNA: TGTGCCGTCAGTGGGGCTTATGGCTACACCTTC
J: TRBJ1-2
V: TRBV10-3
size: .
D: .

CDR3: CASSQSISGNQPQHF
DNA: TGTGCCAGCAGCCAGTCAATCTCAGGCAATCAGCCCCAGCATTTT
J: TRBJ1-5
V: TRBV9
size: .
D: .

CDR3: CAWSARTGGTEAFF
DNA: TGTGCCTGGAGTGCCCGGACTGGAGGAACTGAAGCTTTCTTT
J: TRBJ1-1
V: TRBV30
size: .
D: .

CDR3: CASSQEGAGVTYGYTF
DNA: TGCGCCAGCAGCCAAGAGGGGGCAGGGGTCACCTATGGCTACACCTTC
J: TRBJ1-2
V: TRBV4-1
size: .
D: .

CDR3: CASSVRGGTGIDNRETQYF
DNA: TGTGCCAGCAGCGTTAGGGGGGGGACAGGGATAGACAACCGGGAGACCCAGTACTTC
J: TRBJ2-5
V: TRBV11-2
size: .
D: TRBD1

CDR3: CASSPAGGNGYTF
DNA: TGTGCCAGCAGCCCTGCAGGGGGAAATGGCTACACCTTC
J: TRBJ1-2
V: TRBV7-2
size: .
D: TRBD1

CDR3: CASSFFPGQGGQLNSPLHF
DNA: TGTGCCAGCAGTTTTTTCCCGGGACAGGGAGGTCAGTTAAATTCACCCCTCCACTTT
J: TRBJ1-6
V: TRBV2
size: once
D: TRBD1

CDR3: CASSHGGGANSGANVLTF
DNA: TGTGCCAGCAGCCACGGTGGTGGGGCCAACTCTGGGGCCAACGTCCTGACTTTC
J: TRBJ2-6
V: TRBV5-4
size: few
D: .

CDR3: CASSIDRATGELFF
DNA: TGTGCCAGCAGCATTGACAGAGCCACCGGGGAGCTGTTTTTT
J: TRBJ2-2
V: TRBV7-2
size: few
D: .

CDR3: CASRLSPTSNEKLFF
DNA: TGTGCCAGCAGACTGAGCCCCACCTCTAATGAAAAACTGTTTTTT
J: TRBJ1-4
V: TRBV27
size: .
D: .

CDR3: CASSQELSASGLLPMDTQYF
DNA: TGTGCCAGCAGCCAAGAACTGTCTGCCTCGGGACTCCTACCGATGGATACGCAGTATTTT
J: TRBJ2-3
V: TRBV3-1/TRBV3-2
size: .
D: .

CDR3: CASSEDRDRQPQHF
DNA: TGCGCCAGCAGTGAGGACAGGGACAGGCAGCCCCAGCATTTT
J: TRBJ1-5
V: TRBV10-2
size: .
D: TRBD1

CDR3: CASGGTVSGDEQFF
DNA: TGTGCCAGTGGGGGGACCGTATCTGGCGATGAGCAGTTCTTC
J: TRBJ2-1
V: TRBV9
size: once
D: .

CDR3: CASSLGQGARNSPLHF
DNA: TGTGCCAGCAGCTTGGGTCAGGGGGCGAGAAATTCACCCCTCCACTTT
J: TRBJ1-6
V: TRBV7-9
size: .
D: TRBD1

CDR3: CASRTGGQGDTQYF
DNA: TGTGCCAGCAGAACCGGGGGGCAAGGAGATACGCAGTATTTT
J: TRBJ2-3
V: TRBV7-2
size: .
D: .

CDR3: CAITREYMNTEAFF
DNA: TGTGCCATCACCCGGGAATACATGAACACTGAAGCTTTCTTT
J: TRBJ1-1
V: TRBV10-3
size: .
D: .

CDR3: CASSSPGRLAGGTYEQYF
DNA: TGTGCCAGCAGCTCCCCGGGGAGACTAGCGGGGGGCACCTACGAGCAGTACTTC
J: TRBJ2-7
V: TRBV11-3
size: .
D: TRBD2

CDR3: CASSSPGRESLHF
DNA: TGTGCCAGCAGCTCCCCGGGTCGGGAGTCCCTCCACTTT
J: TRBJ1-6
V: TRBV7-9
size: .
D: .

CDR3: CASSQEAAENYGYTF
DNA: TGCGCCAGCAGCCAAGAGGCGGCAGAGAACTATGGCTACACCTTC
J: TRBJ1-2
V: TRBV4-3
size: .
D: .

CDR3: CASSFGGSSTDTQYF
DNA: TGTGCCAGCAGCTTCGGGGGGTCTAGCACAGATACGCAGTATTTT
J: TRBJ2-3
V: TRBV11-2
size: .
D: TRBD2

CDR3: CASSLWTGVIRTNEKLFF
DNA: TGTGCCAGCAGCTTGTGGACAGGGGTAATAAGGACTAATGAAAAACTGTTTTTT
J: TRBJ1-4
V: TRBV5-6
size: few
D: TRBD1

CDR3: CASSSRTGGGTEAFF
DNA: TGTGCCAGCAGCTCACGGACGGGGGGAGGCACTGAAGCTTTCTTT
J: TRBJ1-1
V: TRBV7-9
size: few
D: .

CDR3: CATSDSGAGGGNEQFF
DNA: TGTGCCACCAGTGATTCGGGAGCGGGGGGCGGCAATGAGCAGTTCTTC
J: TRBJ2-1
V: TRBV24-1
size: .
D: TRBD2